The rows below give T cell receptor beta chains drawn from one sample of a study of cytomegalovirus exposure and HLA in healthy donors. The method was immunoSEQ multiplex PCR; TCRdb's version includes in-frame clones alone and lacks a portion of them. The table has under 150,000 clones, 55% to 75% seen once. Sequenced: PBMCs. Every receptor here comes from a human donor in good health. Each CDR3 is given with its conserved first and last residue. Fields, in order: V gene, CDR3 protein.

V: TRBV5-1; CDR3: CASSFGWDSTYEQYF
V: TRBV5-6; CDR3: CASSLAAGSGKLFF
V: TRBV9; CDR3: CASSGVRRLTGTGGKGYTF
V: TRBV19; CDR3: CATSTGVGGNQPQHF
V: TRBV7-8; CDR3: CASSPWPGSQETQYF
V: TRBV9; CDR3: CASSFGQAQETQYF
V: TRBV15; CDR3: CATSRDLRASNQPQHF
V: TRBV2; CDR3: CASSDLDSFTYEQYF
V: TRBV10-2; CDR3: CASSLLAGATYEQYF
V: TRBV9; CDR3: CASSVGPHEKLFF
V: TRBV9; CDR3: CASRGQGAKQFF
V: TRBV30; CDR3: CAWSRGGAQAFF
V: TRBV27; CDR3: CASSATGVRQPQHF
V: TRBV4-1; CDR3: CASSQPLRGKAYGYTF
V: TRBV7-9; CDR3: CASSRTGVWGEQYF
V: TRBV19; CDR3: CASNWGEGQPQHF
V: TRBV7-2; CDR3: CASSLVGTQNYGYTF
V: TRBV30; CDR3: CAWSSLAGGNTGELFF
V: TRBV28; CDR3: CASRPTGSTDTQYF
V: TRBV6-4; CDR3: CLTTGCRLYEQYF
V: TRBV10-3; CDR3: CAIRTSGRGRDEQFF
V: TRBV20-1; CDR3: CSARQYGYTF
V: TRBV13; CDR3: CASSNPTALGISETQYF
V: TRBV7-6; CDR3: CASSSSKGTLPGTGELFF
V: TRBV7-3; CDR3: CASSQTGTSQTQYF
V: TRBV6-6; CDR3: CASKLPVSNQPQHF
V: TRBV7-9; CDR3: CASSRKRGGIVDTQYF
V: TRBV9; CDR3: CASSYSMEPGHRYEQYF
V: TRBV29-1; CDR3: CSVETGDAYNEQFF
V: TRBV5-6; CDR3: CASSLGFGGFTDTQYF
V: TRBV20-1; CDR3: CSARGVNEQFF
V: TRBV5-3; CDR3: CARSSPPGQDSYEQYF
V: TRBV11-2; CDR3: CASSRDRTGNTIYF
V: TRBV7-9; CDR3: CASSPGTGGIMNTEAFF
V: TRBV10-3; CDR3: CAIRSNEGAYEQYF
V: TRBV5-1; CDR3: CASSLGQGFEKLFF
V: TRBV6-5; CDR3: CASSPSGGAYNEQFF